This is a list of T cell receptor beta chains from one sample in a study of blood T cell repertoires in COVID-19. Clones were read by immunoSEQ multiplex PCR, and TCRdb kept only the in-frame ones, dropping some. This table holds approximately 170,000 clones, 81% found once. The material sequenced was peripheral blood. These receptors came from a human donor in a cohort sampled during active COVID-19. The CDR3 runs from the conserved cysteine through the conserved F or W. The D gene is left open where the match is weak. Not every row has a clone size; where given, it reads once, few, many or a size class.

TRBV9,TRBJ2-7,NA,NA,TGTGCCAGCAGCGTAGCGGACAAATCCTACGAGCAGTACTTC,CASSVADKSYEQYF
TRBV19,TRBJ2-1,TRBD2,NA,TGTGCCAGTAGTATAAAGAAGCGGGAGGGCCTAAGGGAGCAGTTCTTC,CASSIKKREGLREQFF
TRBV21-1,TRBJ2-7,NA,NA,TGTGCCAGCAGCAAAGCTCTGAAGTCCGGGACTAGCTCGACCCCTTTGTCCTACGAGCAGTACTTC,CASSKALKSGTSSTPLSYEQYF
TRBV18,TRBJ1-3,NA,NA,TGTGCCAGCTCACCTCGTCCCGACTCGGCCATATATTTT,CASSPRPDSAIYF
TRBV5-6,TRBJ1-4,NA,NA,TGTGCCAGCAGCTTTCGACAGGCTTTTAATGAAAAACTGTTTTTT,CASSFRQAFNEKLFF
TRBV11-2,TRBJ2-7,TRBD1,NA,TGTGCCAGCAGCTTGACAGGGGGCGCGGAGGAGCAGTACTTC,CASSLTGGAEEQYF
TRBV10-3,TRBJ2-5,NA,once,TGTGCCACCGGGGAACAAGAGACCCAGTACTTC,CATGEQETQYF
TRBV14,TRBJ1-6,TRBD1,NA,TGTGCCAGCAGCCGACAGGGGGGACAGAATTCACCCCTCCACTTT,CASSRQGGQNSPLHF
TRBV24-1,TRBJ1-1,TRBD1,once,TGTGCCACCAGTGGGACAGGGTGGAACACTGAAGCTTTCTTT,CATSGTGWNTEAFF
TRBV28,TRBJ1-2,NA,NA,TGTGCCAGCAGTGGATCAGGGATCTCTAACTATGGCTACACCTTC,CASSGSGISNYGYTF
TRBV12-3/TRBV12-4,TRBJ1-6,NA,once,TGTGCCAGCAGCCAGAGCGAGAATTCACCCCTCCACTTT,CASSQSENSPLHF
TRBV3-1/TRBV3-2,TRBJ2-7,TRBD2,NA,TGTGCCAGCAGCCAAGTAACTAGCGGGAGATCAGAGCAGTACTTC,CASSQVTSGRSEQYF
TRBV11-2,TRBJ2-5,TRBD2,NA,TGTGCCAGCGGGACCGGGGGGTTATACCAAGAGACCCAGTACTTC,CASGTGGLYQETQYF
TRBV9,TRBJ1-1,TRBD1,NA,TGTGCCAGCAGCGCCCGGGACAGGGGGCGTAGCACTGAAGCTTTCTTT,CASSARDRGRSTEAFF
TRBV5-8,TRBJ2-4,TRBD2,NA,TGTGCCAGCAGCCCCCCCGGACAGCGGGGGGCCAAAAACATTCAGTACTTC,CASSPPGQRGAKNIQYF
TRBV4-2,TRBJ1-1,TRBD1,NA,TGTGCCAGCAGCCAAGGTGACAGGGACTTGAACACTGAAGCTTTCTTT,CASSQGDRDLNTEAFF
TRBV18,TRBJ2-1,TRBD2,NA,TGTGCCAGCTCACCACTAGCGGGGGGGCGTGAGCAGTTCTTC,CASSPLAGGREQFF